The rows below give T cell receptor beta chains drawn from one sample of a study of brain T cells in children with intractable seizures. Sequencing was performed with immunoSEQ multiplex PCR; in TCRdb, only in-frame clones are kept and a portion is missing. The table shows roughly 80,000 clones, with under 95% occurring only once. The input for sequencing was peripheral blood, taken at surgery. The receptors shown here come from a boy under two years old with tuberous sclerosis and intractable seizures. The CDR3 runs from the conserved cysteine through the conserved F or W. The D gene is left open where the match is weak. Expanded clones get a size class; other rows say once, few or many, or leave the size out.

d_call	v_call	clone_size	j_call	cdr3_nt	cdr3_aa
-	TRBV12-3/TRBV12-4	-	TRBJ1-6	TGTGCCAGCAGGCCACAGGGAAATTCACCCCTCCACTTT	CASRPQGNSPLHF
-	TRBV9	-	TRBJ2-2	TGTGCCAGCAGCTCCACAGGGGAGCTGTTTTTT	CASSSTGELFF
TRBD1	TRBV15	-	TRBJ2-1	TGTGCCACCAGCAGAGATGGACAGGGGGCCAATGAGCAGTTCTTC	CATSRDGQGANEQFF
TRBD1	TRBV2	-	TRBJ1-3	TGTGCCAGCACGAGGACAGGGGTTGGAAACACCATATATTTT	CASTRTGVGNTIYF
TRBD1	TRBV10-3	once	TRBJ1-4	TGTGCCATCAGCCAGGGGGCCTTTAATGAAAAACTGTTTTTT	CAISQGAFNEKLFF
-	TRBV9	-	TRBJ1-1	TGTGCCAGCAGCGTAGGGCAAGGGGACACTGAAGCTTTCTTT	CASSVGQGDTEAFF
-	TRBV5-4	-	TRBJ2-3	TGTGCCAGCAGCTTACCGCCGGGGGAGGGCACAGATACGCAGTATTTT	CASSLPPGEGTDTQYF
-	TRBV21-1	once	TRBJ2-3	TGTGCCAGCAGCAAAGTTAGACAGTTGACGAGTTGTAGGTCCGGTGGCACAGATACGCAGTATTTT	CASSKVRQLTSCRSGGTDTQYF
TRBD1	TRBV4-1	-	TRBJ2-1	TGCGCCAGCAGCCTCTACCGGGACAGCAATGAGCAGTTCTTC	CASSLYRDSNEQFF
-	TRBV24-1	-	TRBJ2-2	TGTGCCACCAGTGATTTTAGAGGGACCGGGGAGCTGTTTTTT	CATSDFRGTGELFF